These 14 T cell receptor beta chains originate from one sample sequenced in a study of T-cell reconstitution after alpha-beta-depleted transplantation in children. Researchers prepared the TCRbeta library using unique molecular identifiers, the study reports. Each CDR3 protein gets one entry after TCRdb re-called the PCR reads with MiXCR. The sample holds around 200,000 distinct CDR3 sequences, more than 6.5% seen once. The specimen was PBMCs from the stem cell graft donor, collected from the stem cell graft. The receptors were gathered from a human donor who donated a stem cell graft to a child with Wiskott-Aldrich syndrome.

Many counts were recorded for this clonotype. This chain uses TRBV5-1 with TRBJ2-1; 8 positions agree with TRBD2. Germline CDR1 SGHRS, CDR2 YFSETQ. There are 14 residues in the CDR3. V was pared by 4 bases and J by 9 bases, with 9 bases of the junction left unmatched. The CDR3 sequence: CASSPREGDAEQFF. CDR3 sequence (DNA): TGCGCCAGCAGCCCTCGGGAGGGAGACGCTGAGCAGTTCTTC.

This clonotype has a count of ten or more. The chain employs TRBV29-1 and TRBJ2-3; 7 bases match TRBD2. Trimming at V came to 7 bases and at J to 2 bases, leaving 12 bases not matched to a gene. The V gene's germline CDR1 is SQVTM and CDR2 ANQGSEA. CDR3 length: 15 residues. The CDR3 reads CSGKRLAVFTDTQYF. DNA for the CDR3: TGCAGCGGGAAAAGGCTAGCGGTCTTCACAGATACGCAGTATTTT.

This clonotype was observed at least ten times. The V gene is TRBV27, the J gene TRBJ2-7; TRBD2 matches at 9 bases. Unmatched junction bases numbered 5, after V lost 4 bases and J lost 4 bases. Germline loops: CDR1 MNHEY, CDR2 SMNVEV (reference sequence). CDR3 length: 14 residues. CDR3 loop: CASSSGLAHYEQYF. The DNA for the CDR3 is TGTGCCAGCAGTTCGGGACTAGCCCATTACGAGCAGTACTTC.

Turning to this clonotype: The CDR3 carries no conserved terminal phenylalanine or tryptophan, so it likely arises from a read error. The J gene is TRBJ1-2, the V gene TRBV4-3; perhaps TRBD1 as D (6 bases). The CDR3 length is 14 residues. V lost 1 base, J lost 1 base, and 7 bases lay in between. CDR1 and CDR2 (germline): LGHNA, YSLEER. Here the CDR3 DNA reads TGCGCCAGCAGCCAAGTAGGGGGTAACTATGGCTACACCATC. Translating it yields CASSQVGGNYGYTI.

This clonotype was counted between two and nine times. The CDR3 loop reads CASSQELYRGLNFYEQYF. The DNA for the CDR3 is TGTGCCAGCAGCCAAGAATTATACAGGGGGCTAAATTTCTACGAGCAGTACTTC. This chain joins TRBV3-1 and TRBJ2-7; 9 positions match TRBD1. The CDR3 runs 18 residues. J was trimmed by 3 bases and V by 0 bases; bases with no gene match: 12. CDR1 LGHDT and CDR2 YNNKEL come from the germline V gene (reference sequence).

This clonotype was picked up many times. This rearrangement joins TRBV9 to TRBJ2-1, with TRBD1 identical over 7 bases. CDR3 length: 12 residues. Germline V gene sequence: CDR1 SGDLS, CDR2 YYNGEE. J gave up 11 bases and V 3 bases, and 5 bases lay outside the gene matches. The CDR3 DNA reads TGTGCCAGCAGCGGGATGACAGGGAAGCAGTTCTTC. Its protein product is CASSGMTGKQFF.

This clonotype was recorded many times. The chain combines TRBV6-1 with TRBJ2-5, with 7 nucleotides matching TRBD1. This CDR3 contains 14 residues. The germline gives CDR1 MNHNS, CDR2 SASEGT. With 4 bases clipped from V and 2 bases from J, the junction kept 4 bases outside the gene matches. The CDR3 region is CASSGTGVQETQYF. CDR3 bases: TGTGCCAGCAGTGGCACAGGGGTACAAGAGACCCAGTACTTC.

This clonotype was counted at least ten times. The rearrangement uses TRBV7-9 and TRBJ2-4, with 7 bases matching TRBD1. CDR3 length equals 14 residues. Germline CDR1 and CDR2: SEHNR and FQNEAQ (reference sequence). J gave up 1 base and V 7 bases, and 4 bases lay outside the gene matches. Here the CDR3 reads CASTTGEAKNIQYF. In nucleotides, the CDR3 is TGTGCCAGCACCACAGGGGAGGCCAAAAACATTCAGTACTTC.

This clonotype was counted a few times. The CDR3 DNA is TGTGCCAGCTCCCCCAGACAGGGGGCGACCTACGAGCAGTACTTC. Amino acids: CASSPRQGATYEQYF. This rearrangement joins TRBV18 to TRBJ2-7, with 10 bases aligning to TRBD1. In germline, CDR1 is KGHSH, CDR2 LQKENI. Trimming removed 6 bases from V and 2 bases from J; junction bases left unmatched: 7. CDR3 length equals 15 residues. The variable domain in full, with the rest retrieved from reference TRBV18 and TRBJ2-7, is NAGVMQNPRHLVRRRGQEARLRCSPMKGHSHVYWYRQLPEEGLKFMVYLQKENIIDESGMPKERFSAEFPKEGPSILRIQQVVRGDSAAYFCASSPRQGATYEQYFGPGTRLTVT.

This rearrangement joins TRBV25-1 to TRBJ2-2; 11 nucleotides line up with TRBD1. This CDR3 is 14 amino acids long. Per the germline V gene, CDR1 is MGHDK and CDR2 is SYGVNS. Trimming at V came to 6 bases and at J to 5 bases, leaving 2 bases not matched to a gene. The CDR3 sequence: CASRGTGGTGELFF. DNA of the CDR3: TGTGCCAGCAGAGGGACAGGGGGGACCGGGGAGCTGTTTTTT.

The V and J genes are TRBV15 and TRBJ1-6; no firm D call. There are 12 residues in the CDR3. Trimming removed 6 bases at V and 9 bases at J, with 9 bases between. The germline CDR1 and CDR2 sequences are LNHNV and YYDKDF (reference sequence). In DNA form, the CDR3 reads TGTGCCACCAGGGAAGGGCCTTCACCCCTCCACTTT. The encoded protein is CATREGPSPLHF.

The CDR3 nucleotides are TGCGCCAGCAGCGCGGATCCCGGGACAGGACCTGAAAAACTGTTTTTT. This sequence encodes CASSADPGTGPEKLFF. The rearrangement uses TRBV5-1 and TRBJ1-4; 8 positions match TRBD1. Germline V lookup: CDR1 SGHRS, CDR2 YFSETQ. V lost 4 bases and J lost 7; bases outside the gene matches: 12. This CDR3 is built from 16 residues.

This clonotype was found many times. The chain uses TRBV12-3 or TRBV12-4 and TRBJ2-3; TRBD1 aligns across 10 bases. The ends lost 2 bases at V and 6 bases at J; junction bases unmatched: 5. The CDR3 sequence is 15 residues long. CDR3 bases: TGTGCCAGCAGTTTATCCGGACAGGGGGAGGATACGCAGTATTTT. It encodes CASSLSGQGEDTQYF.

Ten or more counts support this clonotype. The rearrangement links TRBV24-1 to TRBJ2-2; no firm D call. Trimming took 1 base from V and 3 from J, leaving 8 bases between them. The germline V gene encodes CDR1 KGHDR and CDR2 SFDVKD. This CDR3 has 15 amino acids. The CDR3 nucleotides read TGTGCCACCAGTGATTTACCCGGAGACACCGGGGAGCTGTTTTTT. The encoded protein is CATSDLPGDTGELFF.